Following are 20 T cell receptor beta chains from one sample sequenced in a study of T cells after yellow fever vaccination (dated by TCRdb to the late 2010s). The sample's treatment or condition label, in plain terms: live attenuated yellow fever vaccine strain. Libraries came from 5' RACE. Instrument used: Illumina HiSeq 2500. Through fastp at Q25 and MiXCR, TCRdb rebuilt clones from the public reads, retaining in-frame beta chains. Rows merge per CDR3 protein into single entries with the most common DNA and genes. The sample table lists 250,000 to 300,000 distinct CDR3 sequences, roughly 13% of them with a count of one. The ten largest clones take up about 0.54% of the sample. This sample comprised CD4+ T cells sorted from PBMCs, obtained 45 days after the yellow fever booster vaccination. The receptors come from a man aged 25 to 40 who received the YFV17D yellow fever vaccine.

The CDR3 sequence: CASSTIRAGGPYEQYF. CDR3 coding DNA: TGTGCCAGCAGTACAATCCGGGCGGGAGGGCCGTACGAGCAGTACTTC. The chain couples TRBV6-5 to TRBJ2-7, with 9 positions matching TRBD2. This CDR3 comprises 16 residues. Germline-derived CDR1 and CDR2 are MNHEY and SVGAGI. V was pared by 5 bases and J by 4 bases, with 12 bases of the junction left unmatched.

This chain connects TRBV4-3 to TRBJ1-3; the D is unclear. The CDR3 runs to 16 residues. V lost 1 base to trimming and J lost 0 bases, with 10 bases between them. Germline V gene data show CDR1 as LGHNA and CDR2 as YSLEER. The CDR3 sequence: CASSQAARRSGNTIYF. CDR3 in DNA: TGCGCCAGCAGCCAAGCTGCCAGGCGCTCTGGAAACACCATATATTTT.

The J gene is TRBJ2-7, the V gene TRBV6-1; possibly TRBD1 or TRBD2 for D (5 bases each). V shed 6 bases and J shed 2 bases, with 11 bases lying between them. CDR1 is MNHNS, CDR2 SASEGT, per germline. The CDR3 totals 13 residues. CDR3 region: CASRGTTPYEQYF. The DNA of the CDR3 is TGTGCCAGCAGGGGGACGACCCCCTACGAGCAGTACTTC.

This clonotype was seen a few times. The chain is built from TRBV6-1 and TRBJ1-3; D ambiguous. This CDR3 has 14 residues. Trimming removed 4 bases at V and 0 bases at J, with 7 bases between. Germline loops: CDR1 MNHNS, CDR2 SASEGT. The CDR3 DNA reads TGTGCCAGCAGTGTCCGGGACTCTGGAAACACCATATATTTT. The encoded protein is CASSVRDSGNTIYF.

This clonotype was seen many times. The rearrangement joins TRBV12-3 or TRBV12-4 to TRBJ2-1; no reliable D call. The CDR3 is 11 residues long. The V end lost 1 base, the J end lost 15 bases, and 10 bases lay between the germline ends. The CDR3 sequence: CASSLGSGRFF. In nucleotides, the CDR3 is TGTGCCAGCAGTTTAGGGTCAGGACGGTTCTTC.

This clonotype has only a few counts. The chain recombines TRBV5-1 with TRBJ1-2; D perhaps matches TRBD1 (5 bases). The germline V and J ends were trimmed by 0 bases and 3 bases, with 12 bases remaining between them. The CDR3 has 15 amino acids. Germline V gene data show CDR1 as SGHRS and CDR2 as YFSETQ. In nucleotides, the CDR3 is TGCGCCAGCAGCTTGGATGGGCAGGGCGACTATGGCTACACCTTC. Translating it yields CASSLDGQGDYGYTF.

This clonotype was recorded many times. The gene calls are TRBV11-2 and TRBJ2-7, with TRBD2 as a possible D gene (5 bases). The V gene lost 1 base and the J gene lost 0 bases, with 10 bases spanning the gap. CDR1 and CDR2 from the germline V gene are SGHAT and FQNNGV. This CDR3 is built from 15 residues. The CDR3 DNA is TGTGCCAGCAGCTTAGGGCGACGGGGCTCCTACGAGCAGTACTTC. Protein: CASSLGRRGSYEQYF.

This clonotype was counted only a few times. The chain carries TRBV7-2 and TRBJ2-3; no reliable D call. V gave up 1 base and J gave up 1 base, with 12 bases separating them. Germline CDR1 reads SGHTA; CDR2 reads FQGNSA. The CDR3 spans 16 residues. The CDR3 protein is CASSLGHGIGTDTQYF. The DNA of the CDR3 is TGTGCCAGCAGCTTAGGTCATGGGATCGGCACAGATACGCAGTATTTT.

A few counts support this clonotype. The gene calls are TRBV7-2 and TRBJ1-2, with 7 bases that match TRBD1. Trimming removed 5 bases from V and 4 bases from J; junction bases left unmatched: 13. The V gene's germline CDR1 is SGHTA and CDR2 FQGNSA. The CDR3 sequence is 16 residues long. The CDR3 bases are TGTGCCAGCAGCCAGGGGGTTGGGGGCAGGGGCTATGGCTACACCTTC. It encodes CASSQGVGGRGYGYTF.

The V gene is TRBV20-1, the J gene TRBJ1-5; no definite D call. CDR1 is DFQATT and CDR2 is SNEGSKA in the germline V gene (reference sequence). CDR3 length: 13 amino acids. V lost 3 bases, J lost 8 bases, and 14 bases lay in between. The CDR3 sequence is CSASSAVNEPQHF. The CDR3 coding sequence is TGCAGTGCTAGTTCGGCGGTTAATGAGCCCCAGCATTTT.

This clonotype was seen at least ten times. The chain uses TRBV5-1 and TRBJ2-2; 8 nucleotides align to TRBD1. Germline CDR1 is SGHRS and CDR2 is YFSETQ. The CDR3 is 13 residues long. With 10 bases clipped from V and 6 bases from J, the junction kept 8 bases outside the gene matches. CDR3: CASGQGGAGELFF. The CDR3 coding sequence is TGCGCCTCAGGACAGGGAGGCGCCGGGGAGCTGTTTTTT. Complete variable domain (other parts from reference TRBV5-1 and TRBJ2-2): KAGVTQTPRYLIKTRGQQVTLSCSPISGHRSVSWYQQTPGQGLQFLFEYFSETQRNKGNFPGRFSGRQFSNSRSEMNVSTLELGDSALYLCASGQGGAGELFFGEGSRLTVL.

This clonotype showed up just a few times. The chain uses TRBV20-1 and TRBJ2-2; D call uncertain. The V and J ends lost 4 bases and 0 bases respectively, with 9 bases between them. This CDR3 is 14 amino acids long. From germline, CDR1 is DFQATT and CDR2 SNEGSKA (reference sequence). The CDR3 DNA reads as TGCAGTGCTAACAGAAACGCGAACACCGGGGAGCTGTTTTTT. This codes for CSANRNANTGELFF.

The chain is built from TRBV5-5 and TRBJ2-5; no definite D call. Trimming removed 0 bases at V and 5 bases at J, with 14 bases between. The CDR3 is 15 residues long. The germline V gene has CDR1 SGHKS and CDR2 YYEKEE (reference sequence). CDR3 amino acids: CASSLDAPQSETQYF. The CDR3 region has the DNA TGTGCCAGCAGCTTGGACGCTCCACAGAGTGAGACCCAGTACTTC.

The rearrangement uses TRBV3-1 and TRBJ2-7; 8 bases are shared with TRBD1. This CDR3 contains 16 residues. The V segment lost 2 bases and the J segment 1 base; nucleotides outside the gene matches: 7. In germline, CDR1 is LGHDT, CDR2 YNNKEL (reference sequence). The DNA of the CDR3 is TGTGCCAGCAGCCAACACCGGACAGGGAGATCCTACGAGCAGTACTTC. It yields the protein CASSQHRTGRSYEQYF.

This clonotype has just a few counts. The chain carries TRBV13 and TRBJ2-1; possibly TRBD2 for D (6 bases). The CDR3 contains 23 residues. V was cut by 5 bases and J by 5 bases, with 40 bases left in between. The germline V gene has CDR1 PRHDT and CDR2 FYEKMQ (reference sequence). This CDR3 is CASSERDSPMGRLGVPHNNEQFF. The CDR3 bases are TGTGCCAGCAGCGAGAGGGACTCCCCGATGGGCCGTTTAGGGGTCCCACACAACAATGAGCAGTTCTTC.

The rearrangement joins TRBV29-1 to TRBJ1-1, with D hard to call. V lost 7 bases to trimming and J lost 2 bases, with 8 bases between them. The germline CDR1 and CDR2 sequences are SQVTM and ANQGSEA. CDR3 length: 11 residues. The CDR3 bases are TGCAGCGCTCAGGAAAACACTGAAGCTTTCTTT. It is translated as CSAQENTEAFF.

This sequence joins TRBV20-1 and TRBJ1-1, with a possible D match to TRBD1 (5 bases). This CDR3 contains 13 residues. Trimming took 5 bases from V and 1 from J, leaving 11 bases between them. Looked up from germline, CDR1 is DFQATT and CDR2 is SNEGSKA (reference sequence). This CDR3 is CSAGFGGNTEAFF. In DNA, the CDR3 is TGCAGTGCTGGATTCGGGGGGAACACTGAAGCTTTCTTT.

In its sample, this clonotype was seen a few times. The chain uses TRBV28 and TRBJ2-6, with TRBD2 matching over 14 bases. The CDR3 is 21 amino acids. Trimming cost V 9 bases and J 9 bases; bases outside gene matches: 25. Germline V CDR1 and CDR2: MDHEN, SYDVKM. CDR3 protein: CARIQVTRLAGGFQGVNVLTF. The CDR3 nucleotides are TGTGCCAGAATCCAGGTAACCCGACTAGCGGGAGGGTTCCAGGGTGTCAACGTCCTGACTTTC.

V gene TRBV29-1 combines with J gene TRBJ2-1; TRBD1 is a possible D gene (7 bases). Germline lookup yields CDR1 SQVTM and CDR2 ANQGSEA. This CDR3 contains 15 residues. Trimming removed 2 bases from V and 1 base from J, with 12 bases in between. Written as DNA, the CDR3 is TGCAGCGTTGAACGGACAGGAGGGTCCTACAATGAGCAGTTCTTC. It yields the protein CSVERTGGSYNEQFF.

As concerns this clonotype: At one end the junction does not follow the germline gene, possibly because of a read error. V is TRBV28 and J is TRBJ2-7; 7 nucleotides line up with TRBD1. The CDR3 consists of 12 residues. The germline CDR1 and CDR2 sequences are MDHEN and SYDVKM. The CDR3 bases are TGTGCCAGCAGTTCACAATCGCCAGGGACAGAGTTC. This encodes CASSSQSPGTEF.